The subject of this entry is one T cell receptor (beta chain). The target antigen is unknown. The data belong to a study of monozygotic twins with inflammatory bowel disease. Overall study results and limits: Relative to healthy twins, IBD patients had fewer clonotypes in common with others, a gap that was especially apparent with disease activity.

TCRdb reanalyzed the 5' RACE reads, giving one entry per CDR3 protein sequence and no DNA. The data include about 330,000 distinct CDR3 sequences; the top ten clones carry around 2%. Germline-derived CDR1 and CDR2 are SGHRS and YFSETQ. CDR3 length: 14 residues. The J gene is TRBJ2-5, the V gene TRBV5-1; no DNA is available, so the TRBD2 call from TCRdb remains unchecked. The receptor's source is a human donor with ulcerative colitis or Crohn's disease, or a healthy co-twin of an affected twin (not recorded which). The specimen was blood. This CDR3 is CASSPGLFQETQYF.